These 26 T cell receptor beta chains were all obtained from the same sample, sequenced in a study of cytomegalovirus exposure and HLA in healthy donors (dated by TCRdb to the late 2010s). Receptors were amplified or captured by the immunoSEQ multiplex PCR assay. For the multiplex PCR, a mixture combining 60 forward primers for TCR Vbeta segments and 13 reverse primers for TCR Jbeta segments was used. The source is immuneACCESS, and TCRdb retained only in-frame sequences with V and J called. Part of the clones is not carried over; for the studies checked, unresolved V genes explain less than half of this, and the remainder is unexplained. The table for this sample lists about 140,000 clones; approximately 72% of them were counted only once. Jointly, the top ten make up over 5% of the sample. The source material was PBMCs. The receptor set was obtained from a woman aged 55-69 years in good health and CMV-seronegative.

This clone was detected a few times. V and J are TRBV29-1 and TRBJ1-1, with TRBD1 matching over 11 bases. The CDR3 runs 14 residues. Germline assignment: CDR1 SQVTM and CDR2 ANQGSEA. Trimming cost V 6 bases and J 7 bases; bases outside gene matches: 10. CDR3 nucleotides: TGCAGCGTCCCGGACAGGGGGCAAAGTGGTGAAGCTTTCTTT. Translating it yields CSVPDRGQSGEAFF. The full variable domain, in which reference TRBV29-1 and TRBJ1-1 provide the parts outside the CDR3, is SAVISQKPSRDICQRGTSLTIQCQVDSQVTMMFWYRQQPGQSLTLIATANQGSEATYESGFVIDKFPISRPNLTFSTLTVSNMSPEDSSIYLCSVPDRGQSGEAFFGQGTRLTVV.

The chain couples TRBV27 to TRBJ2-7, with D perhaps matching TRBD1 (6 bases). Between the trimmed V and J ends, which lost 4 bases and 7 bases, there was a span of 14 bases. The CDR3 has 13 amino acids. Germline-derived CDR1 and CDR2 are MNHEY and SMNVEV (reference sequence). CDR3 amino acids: CASSSQGSQEQYF. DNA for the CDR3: TGTGCCAGCAGTTCACAGGGATCTCAAGAGCAGTACTTC.

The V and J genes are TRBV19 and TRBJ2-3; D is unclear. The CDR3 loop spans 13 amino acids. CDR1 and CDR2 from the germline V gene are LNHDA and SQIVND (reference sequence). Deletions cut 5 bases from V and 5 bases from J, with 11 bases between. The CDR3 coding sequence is TGTGCCAGTAGTTACTCCCTCGGAGATACGCAGTATTTT. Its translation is CASSYSLGDTQYF.

CDR3 in amino acids: CASSPTSSTSYGYTF. The CDR3 DNA is TGCGCCAGCAGCCCCACCTCATCTACTAGCTATGGCTACACCTTC. V usage is TRBV4-3 and J usage is TRBJ1-2; D not resolved. V lost 4 bases, J lost 4 bases, and 16 bases lay in between. The length of the CDR3 is 15 residues. CDR1 is LGHNA and CDR2 is YSLEER in the germline V gene.

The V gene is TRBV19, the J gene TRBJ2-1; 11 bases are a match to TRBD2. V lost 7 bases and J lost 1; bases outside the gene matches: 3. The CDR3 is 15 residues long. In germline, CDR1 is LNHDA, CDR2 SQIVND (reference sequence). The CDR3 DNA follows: TGTGCCAGTACCCTAGCGGGGGGATCCTACAATGAGCAGTTCTTC. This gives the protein CASTLAGGSYNEQFF.

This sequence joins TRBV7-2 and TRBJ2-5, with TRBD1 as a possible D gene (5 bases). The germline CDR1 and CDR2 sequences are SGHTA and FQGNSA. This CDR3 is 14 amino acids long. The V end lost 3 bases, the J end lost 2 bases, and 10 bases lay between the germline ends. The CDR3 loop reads CASSFRQIQETQYF. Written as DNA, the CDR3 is TGTGCCAGCAGCTTCCGACAGATTCAAGAGACCCAGTACTTC.

CDR3 sequence (DNA): TGTGCCAGTAGTATAATCGACAGGGGAGCGAATGGCTACACCTTC. Translation gives CASSIIDRGANGYTF. The gene calls are TRBV19 and TRBJ1-2; 8 bases are shared with TRBD1. The germline V gene has CDR1 LNHDA and CDR2 SQIVND (reference sequence). This CDR3 has 15 amino acids. J was trimmed by 6 bases and V by 2 bases; bases with no gene match: 8.

DNA for the CDR3: TGTGCCAGCAGCCAACTAGCGGGAGACACCGGGGAGCTGTTTTTT. Its translation: CASSQLAGDTGELFF. The chain combines TRBV9 with TRBJ2-2, with 11 bases aligning to TRBD2. This CDR3 contains 15 residues. The junction had 2 bases not matched to a gene; V was cut back by 4 bases and J by 3 bases. Germline CDR1 reads SGDLS; CDR2 reads YYNGEE.

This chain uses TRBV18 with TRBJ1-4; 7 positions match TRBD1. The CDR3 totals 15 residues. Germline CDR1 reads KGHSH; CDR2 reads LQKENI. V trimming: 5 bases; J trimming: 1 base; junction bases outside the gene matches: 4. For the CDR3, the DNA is TGTGCCAGCTCAACCGACAGGGTAACTAATGAAAAACTGTTTTTT. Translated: CASSTDRVTNEKLFF. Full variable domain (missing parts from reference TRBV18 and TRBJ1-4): NAGVMQNPRHLVRRRGQEARLRCSPMKGHSHVYWYRQLPEEGLKFMVYLQKENIIDESGMPKERFSAEFPKEGPSILRIQQVVRGDSAAYFCASSTDRVTNEKLFFGSGTQLSVL.

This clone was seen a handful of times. CDR3 nucleotide sequence: TGTGCCAGCAGCGTGGGCCTGGACTCTGGAAACACCATATATTTT. It encodes CASSVGLDSGNTIYF. The J gene is TRBJ1-3, the V gene TRBV2; D is unclear. The CDR3 has 15 amino acids. Trimming took off 6 bases at V and 0 bases at J, with 12 bases between the two ends. CDR1 SNHLY and CDR2 FYNNEI come from the germline V gene.

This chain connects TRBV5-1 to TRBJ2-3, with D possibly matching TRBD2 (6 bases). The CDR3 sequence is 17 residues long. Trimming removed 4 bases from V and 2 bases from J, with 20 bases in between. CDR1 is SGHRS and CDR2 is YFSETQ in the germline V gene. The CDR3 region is CASSPQSGGALTDTQYF. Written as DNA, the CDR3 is TGCGCCAGCAGCCCCCAGAGTGGCGGGGCCCTCACAGATACGCAGTATTTT.

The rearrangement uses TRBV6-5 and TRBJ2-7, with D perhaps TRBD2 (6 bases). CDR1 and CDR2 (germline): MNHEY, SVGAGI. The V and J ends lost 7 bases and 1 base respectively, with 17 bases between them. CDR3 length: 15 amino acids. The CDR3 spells CASTPGGRWSYEQYF. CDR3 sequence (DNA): TGTGCCAGCACACCCGGGGGTAGATGGTCCTACGAGCAGTACTTC.

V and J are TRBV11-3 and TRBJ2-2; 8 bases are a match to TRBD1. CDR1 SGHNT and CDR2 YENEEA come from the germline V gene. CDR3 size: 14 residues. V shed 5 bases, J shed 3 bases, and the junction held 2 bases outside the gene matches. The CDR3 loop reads CASSQTGDTGELFF. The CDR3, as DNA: TGTGCCAGCAGCCAGACAGGGGACACCGGGGAGCTGTTTTTT.

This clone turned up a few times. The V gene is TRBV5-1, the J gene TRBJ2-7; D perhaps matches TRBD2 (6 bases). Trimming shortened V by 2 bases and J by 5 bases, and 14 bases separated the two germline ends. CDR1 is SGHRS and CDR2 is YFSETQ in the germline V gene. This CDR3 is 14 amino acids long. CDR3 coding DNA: TGCGCCAGCAGCTTCGGGGGAGAGGGGAACGAGCAGTACTTC. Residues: CASSFGGEGNEQYF.

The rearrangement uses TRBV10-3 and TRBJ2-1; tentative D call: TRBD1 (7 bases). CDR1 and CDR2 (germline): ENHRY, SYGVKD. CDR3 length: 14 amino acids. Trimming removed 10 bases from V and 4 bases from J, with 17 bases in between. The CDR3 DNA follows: TGTGCCACCTCACCGGAGGGACAGTACAATGAGCAGTTCTTC. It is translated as CATSPEGQYNEQFF.

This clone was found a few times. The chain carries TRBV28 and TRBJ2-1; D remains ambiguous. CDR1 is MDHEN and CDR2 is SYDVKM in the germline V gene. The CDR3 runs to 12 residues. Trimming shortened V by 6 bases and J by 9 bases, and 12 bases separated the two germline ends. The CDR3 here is CASSTLTLEQFF. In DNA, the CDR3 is TGTGCCAGCAGCACCCTGACTCTTGAGCAGTTCTTC.

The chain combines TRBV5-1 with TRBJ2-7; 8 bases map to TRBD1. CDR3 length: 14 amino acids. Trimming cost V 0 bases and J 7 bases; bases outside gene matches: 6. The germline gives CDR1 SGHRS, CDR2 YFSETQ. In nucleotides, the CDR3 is TGCGCCAGCAGCTTGGCTTCAGGGGGCGAAGAGCAGTACTTC. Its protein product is CASSLASGGEEQYF.

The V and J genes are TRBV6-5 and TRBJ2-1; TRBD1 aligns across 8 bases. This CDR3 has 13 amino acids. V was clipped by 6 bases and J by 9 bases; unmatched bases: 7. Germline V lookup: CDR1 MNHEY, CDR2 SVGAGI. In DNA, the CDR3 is TGTGCCAGCAGCCCTGGACAGGGTTTTGAGCAGTTCTTC. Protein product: CASSPGQGFEQFF.

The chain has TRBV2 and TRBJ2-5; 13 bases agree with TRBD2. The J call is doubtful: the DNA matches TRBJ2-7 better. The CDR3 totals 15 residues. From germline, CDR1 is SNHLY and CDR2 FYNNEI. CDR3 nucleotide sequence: TGTGCCAGCAGCCCCCGGACTAGCGGGAGCTACGAGCAGTACTTC. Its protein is CASSPRTSGSYEQYF.

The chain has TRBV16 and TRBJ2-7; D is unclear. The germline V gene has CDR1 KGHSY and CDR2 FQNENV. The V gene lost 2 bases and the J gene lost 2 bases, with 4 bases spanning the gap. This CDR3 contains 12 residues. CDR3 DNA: TGTGCCAGCAGCCAAGCAGCCTACGAGCAGTACTTC. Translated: CASSQAAYEQYF.

The CDR3 loop reads CASSRRTDVNTEAFF. Written as DNA, the CDR3 is TGTGCCAGCTCGCGAAGGACAGACGTGAACACTGAAGCTTTCTTT. The V gene is TRBV18, the J gene TRBJ1-1, with TRBD1 as a possible D gene (6 bases). Germline lookup yields CDR1 KGHSH and CDR2 LQKENI. This CDR3 is 15 amino acids long. The V gene lost 6 bases and the J gene lost 0 bases, with 14 bases spanning the gap.

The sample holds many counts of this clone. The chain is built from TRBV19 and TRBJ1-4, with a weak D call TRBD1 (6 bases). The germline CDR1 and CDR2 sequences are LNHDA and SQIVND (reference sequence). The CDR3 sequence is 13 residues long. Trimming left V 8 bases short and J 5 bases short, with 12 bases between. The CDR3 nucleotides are TGTGCCAGTTCCAGGGGCGGGAATGAAAAACTGTTTTTT. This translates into CASSRGGNEKLFF.

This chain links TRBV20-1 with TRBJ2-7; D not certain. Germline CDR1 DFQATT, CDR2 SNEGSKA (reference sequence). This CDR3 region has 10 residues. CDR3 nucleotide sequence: TGCACCGGGTTCCCCTACGAGCAGTACTTC. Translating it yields CTGFPYEQYF.

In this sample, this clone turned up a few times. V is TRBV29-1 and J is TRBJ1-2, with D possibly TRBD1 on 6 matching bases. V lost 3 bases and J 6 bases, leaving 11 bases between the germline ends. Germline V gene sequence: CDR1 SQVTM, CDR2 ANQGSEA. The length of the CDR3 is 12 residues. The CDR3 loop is CSVEGGGDGYTF. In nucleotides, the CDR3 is TGCAGCGTTGAGGGGGGGGGCGATGGCTACACCTTC.

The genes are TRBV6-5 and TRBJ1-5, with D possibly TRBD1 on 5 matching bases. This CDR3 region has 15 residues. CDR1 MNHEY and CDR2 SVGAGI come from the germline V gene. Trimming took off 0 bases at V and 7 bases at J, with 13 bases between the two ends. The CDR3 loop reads CASSYSGGGMQPQHF. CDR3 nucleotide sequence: TGTGCCAGCAGTTACTCGGGGGGAGGTATGCAGCCCCAGCATTTT.

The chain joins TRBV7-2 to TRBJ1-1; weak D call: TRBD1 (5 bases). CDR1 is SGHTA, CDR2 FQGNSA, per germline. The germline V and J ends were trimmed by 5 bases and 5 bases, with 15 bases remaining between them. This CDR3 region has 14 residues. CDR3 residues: CASSPPLQATEAFF. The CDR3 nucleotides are TGTGCCAGCAGCCCTCCGCTACAGGCGACTGAAGCTTTCTTT.